This TCR beta chain was obtained from a study of T cells after somatic rescue of genetic block (dated by TCRdb to about 2020). The study in broad terms: What the study looked at was long-term robustness, specifically in a T-cell system that came about through somatic rescue of a genetic block in T-cell development.

In the germline V gene (reference sequence), CDR1 corresponds to LNHDA and CDR2 to SQIVND. The germline V and J ends show losses of 6 bases and 2 bases respectively, and no gene match explains 9 bases of the junction. Inclusive of the bounding cysteine and phenylalanine, the CDR3 is 16 residues long. Of the read, only the CDR3 DNA is kept; its 48 bases are in frame from base 1. Comments on this clone: Its specific antigen is unknown. No much larger clone is present one base from it, and per-base qualities are unavailable.

Libraries came from the immunoSEQ multiplex PCR assay. TCRdb's version of the immuneACCESS table is confined to in-frame rearrangements and falls short of the full clone set. An unresolved V gene accounts for under half of the shortfall where checked; the remainder is of unknown origin. The sample table shows some 70,000 clones, and under 95% are seen once. 2.5% to 3% of the sample is taken by the ten largest. The sample taken for sequencing was peripheral blood mononuclear cells (PBMCs). The chain is encoded by TRBV19 joined to TRBJ1-5, with TRBD1 identical over 8 junction bases. The TCR sequence derives from a man between 25 and 39 years old. DNA sequence: TGTGCCAGTAGGTCAGTAGACAGGGGACGCAATCAGCCCCAGCATTTT. Translated, it gives CASRSVDRGRNQPQHF.